Listed here are 9 T cell receptor beta chains from one sample, sequenced in a study of T cell repertoires in ileal Crohn's disease. TCRdb's table, derived via immunoSEQ multiplex PCR, lists solely in-frame clones and lacks some. Found here are some 15,000 clones, less than 65% of them singletons; the top ten hold around 6.3%. The sequencing input was ileal tissue. Receptors originate from an adult with Crohn's disease.

This rearrangement joins TRBV2 to TRBJ2-7; 7 bases match TRBD1. There are 15 residues in the CDR3. Germline V gives CDR1 SNHLY, CDR2 FYNNEI. The V gene end was trimmed by 5 bases and the J gene end by 4 bases; junction bases not matched to a gene: 11. CDR3: CASSQQTGKEYEQYF. The CDR3 bases are TGTGCCAGCAGTCAACAGACAGGGAAGGAATACGAGCAGTACTTC.

Points on this clone: At one of its ends the junction is not consistent with the germline gene, which may arise from a read error. The CDR3 reads CASSLGTGRNGELFF. The CDR3 bases are TGTGCTAGCAGCTTAGGGACAGGCAGAAACGGGGAGCTGTTTTTT. This chain uses TRBV7-7 with TRBJ2-2; 8 bases fit TRBD1. Germline CDR1 and CDR2: SSHAT and FNYEAQ (reference sequence). The CDR3 consists of 15 residues.

The V gene is TRBV5-6, the J gene TRBJ2-5; weak D call: TRBD2 (5 bases). The CDR3 covers 14 residues. Germline V gene sequence: CDR1 SGHDT, CDR2 YYEEEE. Deletions cut 4 bases from V and 0 bases from J, with 10 bases between. CDR3 amino acids: CASSRNSDQETQYF. DNA for the CDR3: TGTGCCAGCAGCCGCAATAGCGACCAAGAGACCCAGTACTTC.

V gene TRBV11-2 combines with J gene TRBJ1-2; 9 bases agree with TRBD1. The germline CDR1 and CDR2 sequences are SGHAT and FQNNGV. V lost 4 bases and J lost 5; bases outside the gene matches: 2. CDR3 size: 13 residues. Here the CDR3 reads CASSSDRGYGYTF. CDR3 DNA sequence: TGTGCCAGCAGCTCGGACAGGGGATATGGCTACACCTTC. The whole variable domain, remainder taken from reference TRBV11-2 and TRBJ1-2, is EAGVAQSPRYKIIEKRQSVAFWCNPISGHATLYWYQQILGQGPKLLIQFQNNGVVDDSQLPKDRFSAERLKGVDSTLKIQPAKLEDSAVYLCASSSDRGYGYTFGSGTRLTVV.

A few counts support this clone. The chain uses TRBV6-1 and TRBJ2-7; 8 bases are shared with TRBD1. The CDR3 runs 15 residues. Germline V gene lookup returns CDR1 MNHNS and CDR2 SASEGT. Trimming at V came to 5 bases and at J to 2 bases, leaving 8 bases not matched to a gene. CDR3 in amino acids: CASSPGTGAPYEQYF. CDR3 sequence (DNA): TGTGCCAGCAGTCCGGGGACAGGCGCGCCCTACGAGCAGTACTTC.

Details on this clone: The sample holds other DNA sequences that translate to the same CDR3. The chain links TRBV5-6 to TRBJ2-1; 11 nucleotides match TRBD2. With V trimmed by 1 base and J by 4 bases, 1 base remained unmatched. This CDR3 comprises 15 residues. The germline V gene has CDR1 SGHDT and CDR2 YYEEEE. The CDR3 loop reads CASSLRTSGYNEQFF. The CDR3 nucleotides read TGTGCCAGCAGCTTGCGGACTAGCGGGTACAATGAGCAGTTCTTC.

This clone has just a few counts. The chain carries TRBV6-1 and TRBJ2-3; the match to TRBD1 covers 10 bases. This CDR3 region has 19 residues. The junction had 12 bases not matched to a gene; V was cut back by 0 bases and J by 3 bases. Per germline, CDR1 MNHNS and CDR2 SASEGT. CDR3 coding DNA: TGTGCCAGCAGTGAAGCCCCAGAACGGACAGGGGGTTTGACAGATACGCAGTATTTT. It is translated as CASSEAPERTGGLTDTQYF.

This rearrangement joins TRBV5-1 to TRBJ2-3; D is unresolved. V was cut by 0 bases and J by 4 bases, with 12 bases left in between. Germline V gene sequence: CDR1 SGHRS, CDR2 YFSETQ. The CDR3 totals 15 residues. The CDR3 DNA reads as TGCGCCAGCAGCTTGGGATCCGCTCGAGCAGATACGCAGTATTTT. This sequence encodes CASSLGSARADTQYF.

V usage is TRBV29-1 and J usage is TRBJ1-2; 7 bases match TRBD1. V was pared by 7 bases and J by 2 bases, with 7 bases of the junction left unmatched. This CDR3 comprises 13 residues. Germline CDR1 is SQVTM and CDR2 is ANQGSEA. The CDR3 DNA reads TGCAGCGCCGGAGACAGGGCAAACTATGGCTACACCTTC. Its translation: CSAGDRANYGYTF.